A single sample gave rise to the 32 T cell receptor beta chains below, sequenced in a study of identical twins. TCRdb re-called the 5' RACE reads with MiXCR, one entry per CDR3 protein. The table lists roughly 200,000 distinct CDR3 sequences, about 16% of them singletons. Another study also made use of these data, one on T cells expressing NK-cell markers.

Sequencing was carried out using CD8+ T cells sorted from blood. These receptors all stem from a young woman in good health.

The chain combines TRBV3-1 with TRBJ2-1; no clear D. CDR3 length: 12 residues. V dropped 0 bases and J dropped 12 bases, with 9 bases sitting between them. CDR1 is LGHDT and CDR2 is YNNKEL in the germline V gene (reference sequence). CDR3 in amino acids: CASSQDPVWQFF. The CDR3 nucleotides read TGTGCCAGCAGCCAAGACCCAGTATGGCAGTTCTTC.

The genes are TRBV6-2 or TRBV6-3 and TRBJ1-1, with unresolved D. Germline V gene sequence: CDR1 MNHEY, CDR2 SVGEGT. V dropped 6 bases and J dropped 7 bases, with 12 bases sitting between them. CDR3 length: 12 residues. DNA of the CDR3: TGTGCCAGCAGCCTTCAGAAAGATGAAGCTTTCTTT. Its translation: CASSLQKDEAFF.

This clonotype was seen more than once but under ten times. The rearrangement uses TRBV11-1 and TRBJ2-6, with D perhaps being TRBD1 or TRBD2 (5 bases each). CDR3 length equals 20 residues. V was clipped by 0 bases and J by 0 bases, with 18 bases between them. Germline-derived CDR1 and CDR2 are SGHAT and FQDESV (reference sequence). The chain's CDR3 is CASSLALLGDRPSGANVLTF. CDR3 DNA sequence: TGTGCCAGCAGCTTAGCCCTACTTGGGGACCGACCCTCTGGGGCCAACGTCCTGACTTTC.

J is TRBJ2-7 and V is TRBV27; 9 nucleotides agree with TRBD1. The V gene end was trimmed by 1 base and the J gene end by 6 bases; junction bases not matched to a gene: 7. Germline V gene lookup returns CDR1 MNHEY and CDR2 SMNVEV (reference sequence). The CDR3 length is 15 residues. CDR3 sequence reads: CASSLLADRGGEQYF. The CDR3, as DNA: TGTGCCAGCAGTTTATTGGCCGACAGGGGGGGCGAGCAGTACTTC.

The rearrangement uses TRBV25-1 and TRBJ1-1; D gene uncertain. Per the germline V gene, CDR1 is MGHDK and CDR2 is SYGVNS. This CDR3 comprises 13 residues. Between the trimmed V and J ends, which lost 7 bases and 7 bases, there was a span of 16 bases. The CDR3 protein is CASIGPFGGEAFF. CDR3 DNA: TGTGCCAGCATCGGTCCTTTTGGTGGTGAAGCTTTCTTT.

The V gene is TRBV27, the J gene TRBJ1-2; D gene uncertain. The CDR3 contains 13 residues. Per the germline V gene, CDR1 is MNHEY and CDR2 is SMNVEV (reference sequence). Trimming removed 8 bases from V and 4 bases from J, with 14 bases in between. As DNA, the CDR3 is TGTGCCAGCGGCCCCTCCCTGTTCTATGGCTACACCTTC. It yields the protein CASGPSLFYGYTF.

The gene calls are TRBV7-9 and TRBJ2-3; D is ambiguous. Germline CDR1 and CDR2: SEHNR and FQNEAQ (reference sequence). V was shortened by 0 bases and J by 0 bases, with 10 bases between the two germline ends. The CDR3 covers 16 residues. The CDR3: CASSLAGRASTDTQYF. CDR3 nucleotides: TGTGCCAGCAGCTTAGCCGGAAGGGCGAGCACAGATACGCAGTATTTT.

The chain has TRBV5-1 and TRBJ2-1, with D tentatively TRBD2 (5 bases). The germline V gene has CDR1 SGHRS and CDR2 YFSETQ. This CDR3 is 14 amino acids long. Trimming took 5 bases from V and 0 from J, leaving 9 bases between them. Here the CDR3 DNA reads TGCGCCAGCAGTCATGGGAGCTCCTACAATGAGCAGTTCTTC. It yields the protein CASSHGSSYNEQFF.

This clonotype appeared many times. The J gene is TRBJ1-2, the V gene TRBV11-2; D not resolved. The V end was cut by 2 bases, the J end by 5 bases, with 6 bases between. Germline-derived CDR1 and CDR2 are SGHAT and FQNNGV. This CDR3 has 12 amino acids. CDR3 sequence (DNA): TGTGCCAGCAGCTTAAAAGCGTATGGCTACACCTTC. It translates to CASSLKAYGYTF.

There are a few counts of this clonotype. V usage is TRBV10-2 and J usage is TRBJ1-2; TRBD1 matches at 7 bases. The trim removed 6 bases at V and 2 bases at J, leaving 15 bases unmatched. There are 17 residues in the CDR3. Germline V CDR1 and CDR2: WSHSY, SAAADI. CDR3 sequence reads: CASRPGGQATQNYGYTF. In nucleotides, the CDR3 is TGCGCCAGCAGACCCGGAGGACAGGCGACACAAAACTATGGCTACACCTTC.

This clonotype showed up just a few times. The chain links TRBV2 to TRBJ2-3, with D perhaps TRBD2 (5 bases). Germline V gene sequence: CDR1 SNHLY, CDR2 FYNNEI. V lost 7 bases and J lost 0, with 11 bases in between. This CDR3 has 14 residues. The CDR3 loop is CASITGTSTDTQYF. The CDR3 region has the DNA TGTGCCAGCATTACGGGAACTAGCACAGATACGCAGTATTTT.

The chain employs TRBV7-9 and TRBJ1-6; a possible D gene is TRBD1 (6 bases). Germline CDR1 is SEHNR and CDR2 is FQNEAQ (reference sequence). V was trimmed by 2 bases and J by 14 bases, leaving 16 bases between them. This CDR3 contains 14 residues. CDR3 in amino acids: CASSLRGADGALHF. As DNA, the CDR3 is TGTGCCAGCAGCTTACGGGGGGCGGACGGAGCCCTCCACTTT. Variable domain in full (rest from reference TRBV7-9 and TRBJ1-6): DTGVSQNPRHKITKRGQNVTFRCDPISEHNRLYWYRQTLGQGPEFLTYFQNEAQLEKSRLLSDRFSAERPKGSFSTLEIQRTEQGDSAMYLCASSLRGADGALHFGNGTRLTVT.

This clonotype has only a few counts. The chain carries TRBV6-5 and TRBJ2-5, with D unclear. CDR3 length: 15 amino acids. V shed 1 base and J shed 1 base, with 10 bases lying between them. Germline lookup yields CDR1 MNHEY and CDR2 SVGAGI. The CDR3 is CASSYYGRAQETQYF. The CDR3 DNA reads as TGTGCCAGCAGTTACTACGGACGCGCCCAAGAGACCCAGTACTTC.

The J gene is TRBJ2-3, the V gene TRBV20-1; a possible D gene is TRBD1 (5 bases). Germline V gene sequence: CDR1 DFQATT, CDR2 SNEGSKA (reference sequence). The CDR3 has 13 amino acids. The V end lost 6 bases, the J end lost 4 bases, and 14 bases lay between the germline ends. The CDR3 loop reads CSAYLPRADTQYF. The CDR3 bases are TGCAGTGCATACCTGCCCAGGGCAGATACGCAGTATTTT.

The chain is built from TRBV29-1 and TRBJ2-2; D remains unclear. The V end lost 4 bases, the J end lost 9 bases, and 15 bases lay between the germline ends. The CDR3 is 13 residues long. Germline loops: CDR1 SQVTM, CDR2 ANQGSEA. The CDR3 sequence: CSVGFRVDRELFF. CDR3 DNA sequence: TGCAGCGTTGGATTTAGGGTTGACAGGGAGCTGTTTTTT.

V gene TRBV11-2 combines with J gene TRBJ2-7, with no clear D. The V gene's germline CDR1 is SGHAT and CDR2 FQNNGV. V gave up 5 bases and J gave up 5 bases, with 7 bases separating them. The CDR3 has 11 residues. The CDR3 region has the DNA TGTGCCAGCAGCCCTTTAAACGAGCAGTACTTC. Residues: CASSPLNEQYF.

The rearrangement uses TRBV11-2 and TRBJ2-1; 8 positions match TRBD2. Germline-derived CDR1 and CDR2 are SGHAT and FQNNGV. Trimming took 5 bases from V and 5 from J; bases not matched to a gene: 11. The CDR3 is made up of 16 amino acids. CDR3 sequence (DNA): TGTGCCAGCAGCCGCGGTCGTCGCGGGGGGAACAATGAGCAGTTCTTC. Protein: CASSRGRRGGNNEQFF.

The sample holds a few counts of this clonotype. V usage is TRBV3-1 and J usage is TRBJ2-7; 7 nucleotides agree with TRBD1. From germline, CDR1 is LGHDT and CDR2 YNNKEL (reference sequence). The CDR3 extends over 13 amino acids. V lost 2 bases, J lost 6 bases, and 4 bases stayed unmatched. The DNA of the CDR3 is TGTGCCAGCAGCCAAAGACAGGGTGCCGAGCAGTACTTC. Amino acid sequence: CASSQRQGAEQYF.

The chain carries TRBV6-1 and TRBJ1-5; D not resolved. This CDR3 is built from 14 residues. Trimming removed 6 bases at V and 6 bases at J, with 15 bases between. Germline V CDR1 and CDR2: MNHNS, SASEGT. CDR3 loop: CASRQRYRAQPQHF. The CDR3 DNA follows: TGTGCCAGCAGGCAACGCTATCGGGCTCAGCCCCAGCATTTT.

The chain links TRBV27 to TRBJ1-2; no reliable D call. The CDR3 is 15 amino acids. Trimming stripped 4 bases from V and 4 bases from J, with 16 bases between. The germline V gene encodes CDR1 MNHEY and CDR2 SMNVEV (reference sequence). The CDR3 sequence is CASSSMTIPGYGYTF. The CDR3 DNA sequence: TGTGCCAGCAGTTCCATGACAATCCCGGGCTATGGCTACACCTTC.

This chain connects TRBV5-6 to TRBJ1-1; tentatively, D is TRBD1 (6 bases). CDR1 is SGHDT, CDR2 YYEEEE, per germline. The CDR3 runs to 12 residues. Trimming cost V 3 bases and J 11 bases, with 14 bases left between them. This CDR3 is CASSSTGIWAFF. The CDR3 DNA is TGTGCCAGCAGCTCCACAGGGATTTGGGCTTTCTTT.

This clonotype was counted ten times or more. This sequence joins TRBV7-8 and TRBJ2-2, with 8 bases that match TRBD1. Trimming cost V 5 bases and J 3 bases; bases outside gene matches: 8. The CDR3 sequence is 16 residues long. From germline, CDR1 is SGHVS and CDR2 FQNEAQ. The CDR3 nucleotides read TGTGCCAGCAGCACCACGGACAGGGACTACACCGGGGAGCTGTTTTTT. This translates into CASSTTDRDYTGELFF.

In its sample, this clonotype was seen a few times. The chain couples TRBV12-3 or TRBV12-4 to TRBJ2-5, with D possibly called TRBD1 or TRBD2 (5 bases each). This CDR3 is 13 amino acids long. With 6 bases removed from V and 7 bases from J, the gap between germline ends came to 15 bases. CDR3 in DNA: TGTGCCAGCAGCCTGATGGGGGATGGGACCCAGTACTTC. It specifies CASSLMGDGTQYF.

This clonotype occurred a few times. The chain has TRBV9 and TRBJ2-3, with D possibly called TRBD1 or TRBD2 (5 bases each). The CDR3 length is 14 residues. V lost 5 bases and J 2 bases, leaving 12 bases between the germline ends. The germline V gene has CDR1 SGDLS and CDR2 YYNGEE. CDR3 loop: CASRAGAITDTQYF. The CDR3 bases are TGTGCCAGCAGAGCCGGGGCTATCACAGATACGCAGTATTTT.

The chain joins TRBV5-8 to TRBJ1-5; no definite D call. CDR3 length equals 14 residues. The germline V and J ends were trimmed by 4 bases and 3 bases, with 11 bases remaining between them. Germline V CDR1 and CDR2: SGHTS, YDEGEE. CDR3 loop: CASSLGWVNQPQHF. In nucleotides, the CDR3 is TGTGCCAGCAGCCTAGGGTGGGTCAATCAGCCCCAGCATTTT.

This clonotype appeared a few times. The genes are TRBV15 and TRBJ2-2, with D unresolved. The CDR3 consists of 13 residues. Germline values: CDR1 LNHNV, CDR2 YYDKDF (reference sequence). V lost 1 base, J lost 5 bases, and 5 bases lay in between. The DNA of the CDR3 is TGTGCCACCAGCAGAGGAGGTACCGGGGAGCTGTTTTTT. This sequence encodes CATSRGGTGELFF.

This clonotype appeared a single time. The chain is built from TRBV11-2 and TRBJ2-7; possible D gene TRBD1, 5 bases. The CDR3 sequence is 15 residues long. Trimming cost V 6 bases and J 2 bases, with 17 bases left between them. The germline V gene has CDR1 SGHAT and CDR2 FQNNGV. The CDR3 DNA reads TGTGCCAGCAGTATAGGAGTGGGCAGGGCCTACGAGCAGTACTTC. Its translation: CASSIGVGRAYEQYF.

The rearrangement links TRBV7-9 to TRBJ2-4; D ambiguous. With 1 base removed from V and 2 bases from J, the gap between germline ends came to 9 bases. CDR1 is SEHNR, CDR2 FQNEAQ, per germline (reference sequence). The length of the CDR3 is 15 residues. DNA of the CDR3: TGTGCCAGCAGCTTAGTCGGACCTTCCAAAAACATTCAGTACTTC. It is translated as CASSLVGPSKNIQYF.

The chain has TRBV20-1 and TRBJ2-2; TRBD2 matches 14 bases. There are 17 residues in the CDR3. CDR1 is DFQATT, CDR2 SNEGSKA, per germline (reference sequence). Trimming cost V 4 bases and J 3 bases; bases outside gene matches: 7. This CDR3 is CSAIGLAGGKYTGELFF. Here the CDR3 DNA reads TGCAGTGCTATTGGACTAGCGGGGGGCAAATACACCGGGGAGCTGTTTTTT.

This chain uses TRBV27 with TRBJ2-3, with 10 bases that match TRBD2. V lost 2 bases and J lost 4; bases outside the gene matches: 6. The CDR3 sequence is 16 residues long. The V gene's germline CDR1 is MNHEY and CDR2 SMNVEV (reference sequence). For the CDR3, the DNA is TGTGCCAGCAGTTTAGAGCCTAGCGGGAGAGCAGATACGCAGTATTTT. Translating gives CASSLEPSGRADTQYF.

This chain uses TRBV20-1 with TRBJ2-1; D is uncertain. Trimming removed 6 bases at V and 4 bases at J, with 10 bases between. The CDR3 runs 12 residues. From germline, CDR1 is DFQATT and CDR2 SNEGSKA (reference sequence). CDR3 residues: CSAPSPYNEQFF. As DNA, the CDR3 is TGCAGTGCCCCATCCCCGTACAATGAGCAGTTCTTC.

Written as DNA, the CDR3 is TGTGCCAGCAATAAACCCGGGACTAGCGGTATCTACGAGCAGTACTTC. This sequence encodes CASNKPGTSGIYEQYF. The V gene is TRBV6-2 or TRBV6-3, the J gene TRBJ2-7; 11 bases line up with TRBD2. The CDR3 is made up of 16 amino acids. Germline-derived CDR1 and CDR2 are MNHEY and SVGEGT. Trimming removed 7 bases from V and 3 bases from J; junction bases left unmatched: 11.